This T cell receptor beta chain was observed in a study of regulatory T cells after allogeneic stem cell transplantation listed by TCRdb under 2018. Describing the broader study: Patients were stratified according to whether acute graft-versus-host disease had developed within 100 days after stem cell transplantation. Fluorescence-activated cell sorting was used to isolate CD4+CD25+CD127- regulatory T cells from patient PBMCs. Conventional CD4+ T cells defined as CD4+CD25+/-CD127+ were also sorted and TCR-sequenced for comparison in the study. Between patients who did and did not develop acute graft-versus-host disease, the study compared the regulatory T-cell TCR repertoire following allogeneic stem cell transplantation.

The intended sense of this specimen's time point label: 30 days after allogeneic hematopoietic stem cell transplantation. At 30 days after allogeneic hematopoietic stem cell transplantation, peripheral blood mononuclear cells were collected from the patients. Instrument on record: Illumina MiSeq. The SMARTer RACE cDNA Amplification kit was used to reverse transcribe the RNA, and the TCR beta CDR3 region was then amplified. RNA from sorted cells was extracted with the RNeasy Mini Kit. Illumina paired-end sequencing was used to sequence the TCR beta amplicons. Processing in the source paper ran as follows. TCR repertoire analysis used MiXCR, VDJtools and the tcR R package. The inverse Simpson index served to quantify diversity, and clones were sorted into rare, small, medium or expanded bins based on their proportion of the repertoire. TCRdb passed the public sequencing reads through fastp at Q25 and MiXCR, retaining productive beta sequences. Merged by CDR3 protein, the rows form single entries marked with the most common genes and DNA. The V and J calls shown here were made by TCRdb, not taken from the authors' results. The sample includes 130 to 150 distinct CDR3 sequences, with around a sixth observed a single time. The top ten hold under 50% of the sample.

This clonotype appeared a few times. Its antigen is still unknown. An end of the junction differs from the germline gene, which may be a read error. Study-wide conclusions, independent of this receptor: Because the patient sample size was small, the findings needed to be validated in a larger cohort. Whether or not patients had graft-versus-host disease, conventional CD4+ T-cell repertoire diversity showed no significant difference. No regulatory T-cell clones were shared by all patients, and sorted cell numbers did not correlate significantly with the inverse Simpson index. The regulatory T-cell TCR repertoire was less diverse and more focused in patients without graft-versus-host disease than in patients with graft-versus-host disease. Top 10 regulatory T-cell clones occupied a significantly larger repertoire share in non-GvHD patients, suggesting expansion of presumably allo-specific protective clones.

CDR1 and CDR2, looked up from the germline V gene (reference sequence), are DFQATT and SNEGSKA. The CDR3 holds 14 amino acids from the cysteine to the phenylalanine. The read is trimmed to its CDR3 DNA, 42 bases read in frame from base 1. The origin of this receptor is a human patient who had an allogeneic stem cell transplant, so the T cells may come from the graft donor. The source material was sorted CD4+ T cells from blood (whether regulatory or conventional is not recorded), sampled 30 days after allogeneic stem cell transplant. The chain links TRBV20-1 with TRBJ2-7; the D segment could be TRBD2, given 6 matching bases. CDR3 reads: CGARHPGGVAEQHF. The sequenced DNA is TGCGGTGCTAGACATCCCGGGGGAGTGGCTGAGCAGCACTTC.